This T cell receptor beta chain was documented in a study of blood T cell repertoires in COVID-19. Across the study: T cells, B-cell-depleted T cells, or PBMCs provided the cDNA or gDNA that served as material.

The assay was immunoSEQ multiplex PCR, and TCRdb's table has in-frame clones only and misses some. In the table there are 150,000 to 200,000 clones, 84% of which are singletons. This CDR3 is built from 15 residues. V shed 0 bases, J shed 6 bases, and the junction held 4 bases outside the gene matches. The V gene's germline CDR1 is MNHNY and CDR2 SVGAGI (reference sequence). V gene TRBV6-6 combines with J gene TRBJ2-1; 8 bases are shared with TRBD2. The sequence derives from a man aged 50-60 years who had recovered from COVID-19. The source material was PBMCs or T cells enriched from blood (not recorded which). CDR3 sequence reads: CASSYSFSGANEQFF. The CDR3 DNA reads TGTGCCAGCAGTTACTCGTTTAGCGGGGCCAATGAGCAGTTCTTC.